Below, 14 T cell receptor beta chains from the same sample are listed, as sequenced in a study of cytomegalovirus exposure and HLA in healthy donors. Repertoires were generated with immunoSEQ multiplex PCR, while TCRdb's copy carries only in-frame clones and drops some. Among about 140,000 clones listed, 80% to 90% were seen once. Input material: PBMCs. The receptors here all came from a woman in her twenties or thirties in good health and CMV-seronegative.

The gene calls are TRBV7-3 and TRBJ2-7, with a weak D call TRBD1 (7 bases). Trimming stripped 2 bases from V and 3 bases from J, with 11 bases between. The CDR3 runs to 14 residues. In germline, CDR1 is SGHTA, CDR2 FQGTGA. CDR3 in amino acids: CASSLAGQIYEQYF. CDR3 DNA sequence: TGTGCCAGCAGCTTAGCGGGACAGATCTACGAGCAGTACTTC.

The chain is built from TRBV4-2 and TRBJ2-3, with 8 bases aligning to TRBD1. The CDR3 is 21 residues long. The germline CDR1 and CDR2 sequences are LGHNA and YNFKEQ. Germline trimming cut 2 bases from V and 8 bases from J; bases unmatched to any gene: 27. CDR3 DNA: TGTGCCAGCAGCCAATACCCCACCGGAGGACAGGGACTGTTCTTCGGGGGTACGCAGTATTTT. Protein: CASSQYPTGGQGLFFGGTQYF.

The chain carries TRBV11-3 and TRBJ2-1, with 9 nucleotides matching TRBD2. CDR1 is SGHNT and CDR2 is YENEEA in the germline V gene. This CDR3 contains 13 residues. V shed 2 bases and J 10 bases; nucleotides not matched to a gene: 3. Here the CDR3 reads CASSLISGGEQFF. The CDR3 DNA is TGTGCCAGCAGCTTAATTAGCGGGGGAGAGCAGTTCTTC. Full variable domain (outside the CDR3, taken from reference TRBV11-3 and TRBJ2-1): EAGVVQSPRYKIIEKKQPVAFWCNPISGHNTLYWYLQNLGQGPELLIRYENEEAVDDSQLPKDRFSAERLKGVDSTLKIQPAELGDSAVYLCASSLISGGEQFFGPGTRLTVL.

This clone was found a few times. This sequence joins TRBV5-1 and TRBJ2-3; the D is unclear. The ends were cut back, 4 bases at V and 0 bases at J, with 3 bases in the middle. Per germline, CDR1 SGHRS and CDR2 YFSETQ. There are 12 residues in the CDR3. The DNA for the CDR3 is TGCGCCAGCAGCCCTAGCACAGATACGCAGTATTTT. As protein: CASSPSTDTQYF.

This clone came up a few times. The rearrangement uses TRBV25-1 and TRBJ1-6; TRBD1 is a possible D gene (5 bases). The V and J ends lost 6 bases and 9 bases respectively, with 15 bases between them. Germline lookup yields CDR1 MGHDK and CDR2 SYGVNS. The CDR3 consists of 14 residues. The CDR3 protein is CASRGPGDVSPLHF. CDR3 nucleotides: TGTGCCAGCAGGGGACCGGGGGATGTTTCACCCCTCCACTTT. The full variable domain, its missing parts supplied by reference TRBV25-1 and TRBJ1-6, is EADIYQTPRYLVIGTGKKITLECSQTMGHDKMYWYQQDPGMELHLIHYSYGVNSTEKGDLSSESTVSRIRTEHFPLTLESARPSHTSQYLCASRGPGDVSPLHFGNGTRLTVT.

The chain links TRBV2 to TRBJ2-3; the match to TRBD1 covers 8 bases. The length of the CDR3 is 14 residues. CDR1 and CDR2 from the germline V gene are SNHLY and FYNNEI. After removal of 8 bases from V and 1 base from J, the junction contained 5 bases not matched to a gene. CDR3 nucleotides: TGTGCCAGCCAGGACAGGGCCCGCACAGATACGCAGTATTTT. Protein sequence: CASQDRARTDTQYF.

In this sample, this clone turned up once. V and J are TRBV7-9 and TRBJ2-6; D remains unclear. Trimming cost V 6 bases and J 1 base, with 10 bases left between them. CDR1 and CDR2 from the germline V gene are SEHNR and FQNEAQ (reference sequence). This CDR3 spans 15 amino acids. The CDR3: CASSSRNSGANVLTF. The CDR3 DNA reads as TGTGCCAGCAGTTCCAGGAATTCTGGGGCCAACGTCCTGACTTTC.

V and J are TRBV25-1 and TRBJ2-1, with TRBD2 identical over 12 bases. The ends lost 3 bases at V and 8 bases at J; junction bases unmatched: 8. Germline CDR1 is MGHDK and CDR2 is SYGVNS. This CDR3 is 16 amino acids long. In nucleotides, the CDR3 is TGTGCCAGCAGTGACTCCCGACTAGCGGGGGTGGATGAGCAGTTCTTC. It encodes CASSDSRLAGVDEQFF.

The chain joins TRBV28 to TRBJ2-4, with TRBD1 as a possible D gene (6 bases). This CDR3 is built from 16 residues. CDR1 and CDR2 (germline): MDHEN, SYDVKM. V was pared by 3 bases and J by 3 bases, with 15 bases between. The CDR3 nucleotides read TGTGCCAGCAGTTTGGTGGGACAAAGCAACAAAAACATTCAGTACTTC. Protein sequence: CASSLVGQSNKNIQYF.

The chain couples TRBV6-5 to TRBJ1-5; D possibly corresponds to TRBD1 (6 bases). The germline V gene encodes CDR1 MNHEY and CDR2 SVGAGI. The CDR3 length is 12 residues. The V end was cut by 6 bases, the J end by 4 bases, with 7 bases between. The CDR3 sequence: CASRRGNQPQHF. In DNA, the CDR3 is TGTGCCAGCAGGAGGGGGAATCAGCCCCAGCATTTT.

The gene calls are TRBV28 and TRBJ2-5, with TRBD1 matching 8 bases. Germline CDR1 is MDHEN and CDR2 is SYDVKM. The V and J ends lost 7 bases and 5 bases, in that order; junction bases with no gene match: 9. This CDR3 region has 14 residues. As DNA, the CDR3 is TGTGCCAGCATACAGGGGGGTTCGGGGGAGACCCAGTACTTC. Its protein is CASIQGGSGETQYF.

The V gene is TRBV6-1, the J gene TRBJ1-6; D call uncertain. CDR1 is MNHNS, CDR2 SASEGT, per germline. V was trimmed by 7 bases and J by 2 bases, leaving 12 bases between them. The CDR3 consists of 15 residues. CDR3 coding DNA: TGTGCCAGCATGTTAGTGATTGCCTATAATTCACCCCTCCACTTT. Protein sequence: CASMLVIAYNSPLHF.

This clone occurred once. The chain carries TRBV6-5 and TRBJ1-6; 8 bases line up with TRBD1. This CDR3 is 15 amino acids long. V dropped 5 bases and J dropped 10; count of bases not matched to a gene: 10. In germline, CDR1 is MNHEY, CDR2 SVGAGI. CDR3 bases: TGTGCCAGCAGTACCCGACAGGGGTTAGGCTCACCCCTCCACTTT. Its translation: CASSTRQGLGSPLHF.

This clone was observed a handful of times. This chain connects TRBV5-6 to TRBJ1-6; tentatively, D is TRBD1 (5 bases). The CDR3 has 17 residues. The germline V and J ends were trimmed by 1 base and 0 bases, with 11 bases remaining between them. Germline V gene lookup returns CDR1 SGHDT and CDR2 YYEEEE. The CDR3 sequence is CASSLMGGSSYNSPLHF. The CDR3, as DNA: TGTGCCAGCAGCTTGATGGGGGGAAGCTCCTATAATTCACCCCTCCACTTT.